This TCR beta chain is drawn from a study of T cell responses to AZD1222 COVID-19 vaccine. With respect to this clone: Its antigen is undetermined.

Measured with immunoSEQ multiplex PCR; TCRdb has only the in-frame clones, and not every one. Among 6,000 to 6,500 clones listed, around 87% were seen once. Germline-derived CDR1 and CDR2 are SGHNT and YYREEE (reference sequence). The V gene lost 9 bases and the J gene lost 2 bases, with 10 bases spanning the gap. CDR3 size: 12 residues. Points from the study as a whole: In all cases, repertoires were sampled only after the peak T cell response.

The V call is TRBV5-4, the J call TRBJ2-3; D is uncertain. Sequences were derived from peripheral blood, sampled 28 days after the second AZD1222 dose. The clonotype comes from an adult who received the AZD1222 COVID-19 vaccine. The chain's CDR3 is CATSLYTDTQYF. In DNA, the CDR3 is TGTGCCACTTCGCTTTACACAGATACGCAGTATTTT. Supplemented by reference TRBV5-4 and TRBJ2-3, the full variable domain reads ETGVTQSPTHLIKTRGQQVTLRCSSQSGHNTVSWYQQALGQGPQFIFQYYREEENGRGNFPPRFSGLQFPNYSSELNVNALELDDSALYLCATSLYTDTQYFGPGTRLTVL.